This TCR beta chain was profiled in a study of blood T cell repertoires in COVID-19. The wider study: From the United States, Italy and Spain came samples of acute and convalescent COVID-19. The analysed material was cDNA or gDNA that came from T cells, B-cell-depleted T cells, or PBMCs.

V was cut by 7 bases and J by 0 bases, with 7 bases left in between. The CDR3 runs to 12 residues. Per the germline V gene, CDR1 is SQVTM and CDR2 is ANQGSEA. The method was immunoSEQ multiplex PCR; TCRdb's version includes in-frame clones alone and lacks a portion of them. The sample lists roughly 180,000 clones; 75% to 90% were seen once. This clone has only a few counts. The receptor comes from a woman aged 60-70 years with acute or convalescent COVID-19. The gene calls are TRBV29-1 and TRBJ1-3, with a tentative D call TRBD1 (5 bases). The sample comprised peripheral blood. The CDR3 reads CSARVSGNTIYF. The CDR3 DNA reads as TGCAGCGCCAGGGTCTCTGGAAACACCATATATTTT.